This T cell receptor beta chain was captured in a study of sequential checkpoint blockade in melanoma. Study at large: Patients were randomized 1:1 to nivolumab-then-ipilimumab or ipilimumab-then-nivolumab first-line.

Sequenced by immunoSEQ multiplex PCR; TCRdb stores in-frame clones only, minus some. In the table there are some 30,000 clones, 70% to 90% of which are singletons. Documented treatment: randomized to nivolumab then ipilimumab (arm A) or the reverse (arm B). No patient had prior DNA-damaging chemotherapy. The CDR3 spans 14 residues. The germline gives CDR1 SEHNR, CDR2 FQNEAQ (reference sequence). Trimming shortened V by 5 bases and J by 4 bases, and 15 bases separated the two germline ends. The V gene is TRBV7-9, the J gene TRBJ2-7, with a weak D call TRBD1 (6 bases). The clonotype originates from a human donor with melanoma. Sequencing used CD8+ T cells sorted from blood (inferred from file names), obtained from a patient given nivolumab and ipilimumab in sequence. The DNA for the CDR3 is TGTGCCAGCAGCCTAAGAGGACAGAAGTACGAGCAGTACTTC. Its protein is CASSLRGQKYEQYF.